This T cell receptor (beta chain) comes out of a study of T cell responses to AZD1222 COVID-19 vaccine. Broader study findings: Donors were mostly white British, more females; clonal diversity possibly underestimated.

Germline CDR1 is SGHTA and CDR2 is FQGNSA. V lost 3 bases to trimming and J lost 8 bases, with 17 bases between them. This CDR3 comprises 15 residues. Comment on this clone: The antigen remains unidentified.

Data came from immunoSEQ multiplex PCR; TCRdb stores just in-frame clones and leaves some out. The sample has some 140,000 clones; approximately 91% are singletons. The sequence came from an adult who received the AZD1222 COVID-19 vaccine. This chain joins TRBV7-2 and TRBJ2-1; D is perhaps TRBD1 (6 bases). Material: peripheral blood, obtained 28 days after the second AZD1222 dose. CDR3 sequence reads: CASSFPGQTGDEQFF. Here the CDR3 DNA reads TGTGCCAGCAGCTTCCCCGGACAGACTGGCGATGAGCAGTTCTTC.